This T cell receptor (beta chain) was sequenced in a study of blood T cell repertoires in COVID-19 (dated by TCRdb to 2019 to 2021). A note on the overall study: The collaborator samples originated in the United States, Italy and Spain and spanned the acute and convalescent phases of COVID-19. The material from the prospective study consisted of cDNA or gDNA derived from T cells, B-cell-depleted T cells, or PBMCs. Deeply sampled blood TCRbeta repertoires from subjects exposed to, actively infected with, or recovered from COVID-19 were included in the dataset. The repertoires were made available in a free public database intended to serve as a resource for research on the immune response to SARS-CoV-2. The samples were drawn from the first 160 participants of the ongoing ImmuneRACE study and from about 1,200 subjects provided by 6 global collaborators. Nearly every sample came with metadata listing a de-identified subject ID, COVID-19 status, age in years and sex. Where available, HLA class I and class II types were taken from metadata supplied by the sample provider and were not determined by assay-based typing.

In the prospective study, participants were about 18 to 100 years old, resided in under 30 geographic areas of the United States, and were enrolled through a virtual design. To assign participants to cohorts, the prospective study relied on clinical history that participants themselves reported in a screening survey and a study questionnaire. ImmuneRACE Cohort 3 recovered participants were defined by two consecutive negative NP/OP PCR tests, healthcare professional clearance, or symptom resolution. Mobile phlebotomists in the prospective study collected whole blood, serum and a nasopharyngeal or oropharyngeal swab from every participant. Prospective study participants could optionally give additional blood draws and questionnaires over an approximately two-month period. Before DNA extraction, blood samples from the prospective study were shipped at room temperature or frozen. Concerning this clone: Its recognized antigen is unknown. No base quality information exists; no much larger clone differs at one position.

Here is what the overall study found, with its caveats: The amount of clinical and demographic metadata varied by source and participant and was provided uncurated.

TCRbeta CDR3 regions were amplified from genomic DNA using the immunoSEQ Assay, a bias-controlled multiplex PCR. Concerning the study's data processing: Within the assay, amplification of reference gene primers was used to estimate how many nucleated cells each sample contained. Sequence reads were collapsed and filtered to measure the absolute abundance of every unique TCRbeta CDR3 rearrangement. For each sample, productive Simpson clonality was calculated by taking the square root of Simpson's diversity index across productive rearrangements. Imported from immuneACCESS, the table was reduced by TCRdb to in-frame sequences with V and J called. These copies leave out some clones; in studies compared against another copy, an unresolved V gene accounts for under half, and the cause of the remainder is not known. The V and J calls and the clone size are those of that table, but D and trimming were determined from the DNA. The sample profile shows about 240,000 clones; around nine tenths of them were found once. The top ten clones comprise 8.8% of the sample.

Between the V and J ends, shortened by 1 base and 7 bases respectively, the junction contains 10 bases. From cysteine to phenylalanine, the CDR3 is 13 amino acids long. The kept DNA is CDR3 alone, 39 bases in frame from the first base. CDR1 is given as LGHNA and CDR2 as YSLEER, both from the germline V gene. Sequences were obtained from PBMCs or T cells enriched from blood (not recorded which). Here the chain combines TRBV4-3 and TRBJ1-2; TRBD1 might be the D gene, on 5 matching bases. The receptor was derived from a man aged 40-50 years who had recovered from COVID-19. The CDR3 here reads CASSQGGGRGYTF. The DNA sequence follows: TGCGCCAGCAGCCAAGGGGGGGGACGTGGCTACACCTTC.